These T cell receptor beta chains were read from a single sample in a study of OX40 agonist ivuxolimab in advanced cancers. The repertoire was sequenced with immunoSEQ multiplex PCR; TCRdb's copy has only in-frame clones and lacks some. The repertoire consists of about 23,000 clones, with 88% occurring once and the leading ten covering around 29%. Sequenced material: CD4+ or CD8+ T cells sorted from blood, taken in a trial of the OX40 agonist ivuxolimab. All receptors derive from an adult with an advanced solid tumor such as melanoma, head and neck, liver or kidney cancer. Each CDR3 is given with its conserved first and last residue. Fields, in order: CDR3 protein, J gene, V gene, clone size. Only part of the rows carry a size: once, few, many, or a class if the clone is expanded.

CDR3: CASSLFDRDTYEQYF; J: TRBJ2-7; V: TRBV5-5; size: NA
CDR3: CAISDRATHHTEAFF; J: TRBJ1-1; V: TRBV10-3; size: NA
CDR3: CASSLIDPYGYTF; J: TRBJ1-2; V: TRBV9; size: NA
CDR3: CASSYSARGNQPQHF; J: TRBJ1-5; V: TRBV6-6; size: NA
CDR3: CASSPSSSGNTIYF; J: TRBJ1-3; V: TRBV5-1; size: NA
CDR3: CASSLLRGAQHF; J: TRBJ1-5; V: TRBV28; size: NA
CDR3: CASWSGSTDTQYF; J: TRBJ2-3; V: TRBV5-1; size: NA
CDR3: CASSVELDTGELFF; J: TRBJ2-2; V: TRBV9; size: once
CDR3: CASSGAITASSYNEQFF; J: TRBJ2-1; V: TRBV6-1; size: once
CDR3: CATSRVEDRGIRETQYF; J: TRBJ2-5; V: TRBV15; size: NA
CDR3: CASSRDTYNEQFF; J: TRBJ2-1; V: TRBV11-3; size: few
CDR3: CASSVWGNYGYTF; J: TRBJ1-2; V: TRBV25-1; size: NA
CDR3: CASGLALTGLNEKLFF; J: TRBJ1-4; V: TRBV12-5; size: NA
CDR3: CASSEDSTTGAFF; J: TRBJ1-1; V: TRBV5-6; size: NA
CDR3: CASSLSAGTDTQYF; J: TRBJ2-3; V: TRBV5-1; size: NA
CDR3: CASSYPGQIMNTEAFF; J: TRBJ1-1; V: TRBV6-6; size: NA
CDR3: CASSRGRQETQYF; J: TRBJ2-5; V: TRBV7-2; size: once
CDR3: CASSLTRNEKLFF; J: TRBJ1-4; V: TRBV28; size: NA
CDR3: CASSYSSGGSNYEQYF; J: TRBJ2-7; V: TRBV6-6; size: NA
CDR3: CARSLESRASGFSYNEQFF; J: TRBJ2-1; V: TRBV5-3; size: NA
CDR3: CASSPRDLNQPQHF; J: TRBJ1-5; V: TRBV27; size: NA
CDR3: CTSSQDGSFYEQYF; J: TRBJ2-7; V: TRBV1; size: NA
CDR3: CASSYAGTGANVLTF; J: TRBJ2-6; V: TRBV6-5; size: NA
CDR3: CASSLGEATSNEQFF; J: TRBJ2-1; V: TRBV11-3; size: NA
CDR3: CASSRGTGGLLLKGYEQYF; J: NA; V: TRBV5-5; size: NA
CDR3: CASSLTTGASMRHEQFF; J: TRBJ2-1; V: TRBV7-9; size: few
CDR3: CASSVPLGTGDTGELFF; J: TRBJ2-2; V: TRBV9; size: NA
CDR3: CASSVLGAQHF; J: TRBJ1-5; V: TRBV19; size: NA
CDR3: CASSVAGYGYTF; J: TRBJ1-2; V: TRBV9; size: NA
CDR3: CASSPPGQPREQFF; J: TRBJ2-1; V: TRBV5-4; size: NA
CDR3: CASSKTSGRAYGGELFF; J: TRBJ2-2; V: TRBV19; size: NA
CDR3: CASSLLGSSYEQYF; J: TRBJ2-7; V: TRBV7-9; size: NA
CDR3: CASSLAGPTEAFF; J: TRBJ1-1; V: TRBV5-6; size: NA
CDR3: CASSHSGPGELFF; J: TRBJ2-2; V: TRBV5-1; size: NA
CDR3: CASSRQGSSTDTQYF; J: TRBJ2-3; V: TRBV4-1; size: NA
CDR3: CASSWGAGDSPLHF; J: TRBJ1-6; V: TRBV5-1; size: few
CDR3: CASSEGGNTIYF; J: TRBJ1-3; V: TRBV2; size: NA
CDR3: CSVAKDTDTQYF; J: TRBJ2-3; V: TRBV29-1; size: NA
CDR3: CASSEPPANLHNEQFF; J: TRBJ2-1; V: TRBV2; size: NA